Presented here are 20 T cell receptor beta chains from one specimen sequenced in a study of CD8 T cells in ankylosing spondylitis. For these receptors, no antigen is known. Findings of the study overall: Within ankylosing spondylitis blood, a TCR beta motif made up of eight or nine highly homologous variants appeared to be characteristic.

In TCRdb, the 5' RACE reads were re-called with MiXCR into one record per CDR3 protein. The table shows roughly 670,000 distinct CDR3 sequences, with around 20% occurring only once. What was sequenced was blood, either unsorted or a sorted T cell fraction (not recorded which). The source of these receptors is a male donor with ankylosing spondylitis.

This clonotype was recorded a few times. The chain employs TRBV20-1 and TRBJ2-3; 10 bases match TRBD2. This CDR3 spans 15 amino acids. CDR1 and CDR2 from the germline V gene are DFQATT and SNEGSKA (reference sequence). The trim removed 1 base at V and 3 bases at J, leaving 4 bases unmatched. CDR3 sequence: CSARASGGVTDTQYF. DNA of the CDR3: TGCAGTGCTAGAGCGAGCGGGGGGGTTACAGATACGCAGTATTTT.

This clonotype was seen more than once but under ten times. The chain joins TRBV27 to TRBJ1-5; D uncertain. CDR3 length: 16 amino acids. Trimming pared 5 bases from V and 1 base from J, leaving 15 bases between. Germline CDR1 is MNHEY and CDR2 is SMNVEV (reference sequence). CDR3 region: CASSGRGGVSNQPQHF. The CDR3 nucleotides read TGTGCCAGCAGTGGCAGAGGCGGGGTGAGCAATCAGCCCCAGCATTTT.

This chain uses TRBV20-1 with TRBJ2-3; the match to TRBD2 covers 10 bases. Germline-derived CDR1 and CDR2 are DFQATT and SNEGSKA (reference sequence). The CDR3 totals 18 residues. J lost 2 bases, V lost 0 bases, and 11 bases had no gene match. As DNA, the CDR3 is TGCAGTGCTAGAGAGGGGGGACTAGCGAGGTGGGCCACAGATACGCAGTATTTT. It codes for CSAREGGLARWATDTQYF.

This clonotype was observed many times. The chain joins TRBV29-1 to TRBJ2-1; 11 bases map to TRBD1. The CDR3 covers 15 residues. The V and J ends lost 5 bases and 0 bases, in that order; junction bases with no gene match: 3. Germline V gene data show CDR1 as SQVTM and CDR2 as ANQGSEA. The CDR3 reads CSVPGTGGSYNEQFF. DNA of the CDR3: TGCAGCGTTCCGGGGACAGGGGGCTCCTACAATGAGCAGTTCTTC.

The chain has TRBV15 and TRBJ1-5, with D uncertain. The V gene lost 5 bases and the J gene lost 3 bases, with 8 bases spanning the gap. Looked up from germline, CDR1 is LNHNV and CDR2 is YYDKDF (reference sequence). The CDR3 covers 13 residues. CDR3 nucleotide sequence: TGTGCCACCAGCGTCCAGACCAATCAGCCCCAGCATTTT. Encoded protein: CATSVQTNQPQHF.

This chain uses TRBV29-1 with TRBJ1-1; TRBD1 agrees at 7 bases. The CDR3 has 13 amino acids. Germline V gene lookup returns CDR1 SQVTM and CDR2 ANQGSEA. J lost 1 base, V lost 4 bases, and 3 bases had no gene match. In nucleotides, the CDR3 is TGCAGCGTTGGGAGGGGGCAGAACACTGAAGCTTTCTTT. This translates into CSVGRGQNTEAFF.

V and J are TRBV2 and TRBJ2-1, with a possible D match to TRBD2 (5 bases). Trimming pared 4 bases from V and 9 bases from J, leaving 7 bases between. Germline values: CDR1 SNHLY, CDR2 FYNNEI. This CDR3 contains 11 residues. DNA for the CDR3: TGTGCCAGCAGTGGTGCGGGTGAGCAGTTCTTC. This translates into CASSGAGEQFF.

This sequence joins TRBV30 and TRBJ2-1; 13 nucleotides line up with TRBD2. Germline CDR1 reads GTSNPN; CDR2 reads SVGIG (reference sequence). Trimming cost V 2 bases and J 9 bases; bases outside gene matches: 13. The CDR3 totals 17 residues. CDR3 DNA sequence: TGTGCCTGGAGTTTTTCCCGGACTAGCGGGAGCTATGTTGAGCAGTTCTTC. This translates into CAWSFSRTSGSYVEQFF.

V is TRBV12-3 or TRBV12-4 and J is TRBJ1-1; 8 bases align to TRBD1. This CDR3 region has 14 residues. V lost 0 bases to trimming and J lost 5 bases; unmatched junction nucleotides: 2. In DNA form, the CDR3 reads TGTGCCAGCAGTTTAGCCAGACAGGGGACTGAAGCTTTCTTT. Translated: CASSLARQGTEAFF.

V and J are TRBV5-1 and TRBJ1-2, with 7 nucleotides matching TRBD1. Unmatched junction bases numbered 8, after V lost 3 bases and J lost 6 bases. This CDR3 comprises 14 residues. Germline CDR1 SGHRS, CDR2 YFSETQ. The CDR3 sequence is CASSWEGAPDGYTF. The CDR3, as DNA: TGCGCCAGCAGCTGGGAGGGGGCGCCTGATGGCTACACCTTC.

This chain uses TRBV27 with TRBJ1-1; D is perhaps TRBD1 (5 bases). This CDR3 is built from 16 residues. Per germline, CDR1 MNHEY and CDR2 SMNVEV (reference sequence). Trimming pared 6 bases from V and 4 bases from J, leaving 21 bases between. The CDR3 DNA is TGTGCCAGCAGGCGAGGTGTAGGGGCGGGGGGCACTGAAGCTTTCTTT. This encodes CASRRGVGAGGTEAFF.

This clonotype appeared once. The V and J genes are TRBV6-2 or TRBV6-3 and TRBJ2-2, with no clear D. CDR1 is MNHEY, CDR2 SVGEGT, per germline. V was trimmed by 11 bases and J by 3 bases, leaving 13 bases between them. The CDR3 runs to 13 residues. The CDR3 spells CASLGGYTGELFF. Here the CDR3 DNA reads TGTGCCTCCCTGGGCGGTTACACCGGGGAGCTGTTTTTT.

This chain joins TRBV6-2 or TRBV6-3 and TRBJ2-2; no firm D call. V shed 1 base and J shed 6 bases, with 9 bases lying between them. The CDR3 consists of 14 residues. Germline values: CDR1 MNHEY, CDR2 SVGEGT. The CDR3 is CASSYFRQSGELFF. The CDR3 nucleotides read TGTGCCAGCAGTTACTTCCGGCAATCCGGGGAGCTGTTTTTT.

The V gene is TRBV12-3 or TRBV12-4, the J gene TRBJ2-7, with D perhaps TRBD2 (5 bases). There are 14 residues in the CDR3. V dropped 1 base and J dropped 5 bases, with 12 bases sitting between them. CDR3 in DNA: TGTGCCAGCAGTTTAGGAGCGGTTGGGGACGAGCAGTACTTC. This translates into CASSLGAVGDEQYF.

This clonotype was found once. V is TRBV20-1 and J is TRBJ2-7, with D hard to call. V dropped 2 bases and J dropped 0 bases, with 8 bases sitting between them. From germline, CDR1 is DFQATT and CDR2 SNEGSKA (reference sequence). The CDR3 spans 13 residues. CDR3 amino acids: CSARLGSSYEQYF. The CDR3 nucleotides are TGCAGTGCTAGACTCGGCAGCTCCTACGAGCAGTACTTC.

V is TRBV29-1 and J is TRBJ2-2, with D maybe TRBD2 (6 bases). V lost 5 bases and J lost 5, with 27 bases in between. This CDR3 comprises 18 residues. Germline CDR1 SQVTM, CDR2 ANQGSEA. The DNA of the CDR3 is TGCAGCGTTTCCCCGCATCCATTTGGAGCGGGCGGAACCGGGGAGCTGTTTTTT. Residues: CSVSPHPFGAGGTGELFF.

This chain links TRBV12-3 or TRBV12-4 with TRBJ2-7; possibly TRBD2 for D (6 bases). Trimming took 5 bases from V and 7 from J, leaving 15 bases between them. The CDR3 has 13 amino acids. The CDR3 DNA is TGTGCCAGCAGTGCGGGGCACCGAGGAGAGCAGTACTTC. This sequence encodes CASSAGHRGEQYF.

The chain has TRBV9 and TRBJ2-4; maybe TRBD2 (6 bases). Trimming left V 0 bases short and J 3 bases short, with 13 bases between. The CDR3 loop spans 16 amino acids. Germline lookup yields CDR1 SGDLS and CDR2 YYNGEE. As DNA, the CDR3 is TGTGCCAGCAGCGTAGCGGGAGATAGCATCAAAAACATTCAGTACTTC. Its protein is CASSVAGDSIKNIQYF.

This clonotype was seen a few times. CDR3 DNA: TGTGCCAGCAGCTTCGCTAATCGAGGGGAGACCCAGTACTTC. Amino acids: CASSFANRGETQYF. V and J are TRBV7-2 and TRBJ2-5, with D maybe TRBD2 (5 bases). With 3 bases removed from V and 5 bases from J, the gap between germline ends came to 13 bases. The CDR3 covers 14 residues. The germline gives CDR1 SGHTA, CDR2 FQGNSA. Supplemented by reference TRBV7-2 and TRBJ2-5, the full variable domain reads GAGVSQSPSNKVTEKGKDVELRCDPISGHTALYWYRQSLGQGLEFLIYFQGNSAPDKSGLPSDRFSAERTGGSVSTLTIQRTQQEDSAVYLCASSFANRGETQYFGPGTRLLVL.

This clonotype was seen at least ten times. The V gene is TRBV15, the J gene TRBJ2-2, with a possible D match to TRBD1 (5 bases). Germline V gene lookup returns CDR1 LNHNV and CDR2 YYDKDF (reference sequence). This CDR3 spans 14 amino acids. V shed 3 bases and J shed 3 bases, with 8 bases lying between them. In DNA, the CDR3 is TGTGCCACCAGCAGGGACACGGACACCGGGGAGCTGTTTTTT. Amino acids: CATSRDTDTGELFF.